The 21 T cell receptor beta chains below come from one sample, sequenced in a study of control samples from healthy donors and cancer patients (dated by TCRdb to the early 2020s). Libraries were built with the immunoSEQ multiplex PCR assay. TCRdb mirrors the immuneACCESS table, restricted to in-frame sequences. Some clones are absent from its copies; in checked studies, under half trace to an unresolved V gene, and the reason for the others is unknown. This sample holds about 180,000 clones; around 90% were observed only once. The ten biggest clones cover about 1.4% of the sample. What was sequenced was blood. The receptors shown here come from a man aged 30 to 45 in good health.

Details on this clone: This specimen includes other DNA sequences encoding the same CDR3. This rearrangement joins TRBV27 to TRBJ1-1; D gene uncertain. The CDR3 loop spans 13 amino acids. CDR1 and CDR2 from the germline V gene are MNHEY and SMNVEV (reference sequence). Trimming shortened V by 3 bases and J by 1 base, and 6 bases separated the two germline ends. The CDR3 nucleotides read TGTGCCAGCAGTTTGAGACGGAACACTGAAGCTTTCTTT. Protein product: CASSLRRNTEAFF.

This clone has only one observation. This chain's CDR3 is CASSTTRGQPQHF. The CDR3 bases are TGTGCCAGCAGTACCACGAGGGGTCAGCCCCAGCATTTT. The rearrangement links TRBV6-2 or TRBV6-3 to TRBJ1-5; weak D call: TRBD1 (5 bases). This CDR3 comprises 13 residues. The germline CDR1 and CDR2 sequences are MNHEY and SVGEGT. Trimming took off 5 bases at V and 6 bases at J, with 11 bases between the two ends.

CDR3 sequence reads: CASSRLRGFDTQYF. The CDR3 DNA follows: TGTGCCAGCTCACGACTCAGGGGGTTTGATACGCAGTATTTT. The rearrangement joins TRBV18 to TRBJ2-3; 7 bases line up with TRBD1. Trimming cost V 4 bases and J 6 bases; bases outside gene matches: 7. Germline values: CDR1 KGHSH, CDR2 LQKENI. The CDR3 consists of 14 residues.

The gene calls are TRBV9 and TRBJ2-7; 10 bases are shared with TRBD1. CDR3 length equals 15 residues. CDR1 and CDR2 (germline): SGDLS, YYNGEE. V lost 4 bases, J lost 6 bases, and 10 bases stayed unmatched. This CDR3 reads CASSSSPGQGTEQYF. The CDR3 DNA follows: TGTGCCAGCAGCAGTTCTCCGGGACAGGGGACCGAGCAGTACTTC.

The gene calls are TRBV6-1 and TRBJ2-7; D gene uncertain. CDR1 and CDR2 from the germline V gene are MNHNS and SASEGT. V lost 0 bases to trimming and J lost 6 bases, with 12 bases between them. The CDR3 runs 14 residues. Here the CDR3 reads CASSEAHPSSEQYF. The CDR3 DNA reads TGTGCCAGCAGTGAAGCGCATCCCTCTTCCGAGCAGTACTTC.

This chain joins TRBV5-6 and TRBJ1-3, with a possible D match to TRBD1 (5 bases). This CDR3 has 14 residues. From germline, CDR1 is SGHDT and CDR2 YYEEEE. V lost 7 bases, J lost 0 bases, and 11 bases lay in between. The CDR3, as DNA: TGTGCCAGCGGGGCTGACCACTCTGGAAACACCATATATTTT. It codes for CASGADHSGNTIYF.

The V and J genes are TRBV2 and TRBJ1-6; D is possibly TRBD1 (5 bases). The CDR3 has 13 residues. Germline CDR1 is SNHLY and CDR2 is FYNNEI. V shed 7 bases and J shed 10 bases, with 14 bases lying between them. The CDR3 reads CASTGGVYSPLHF. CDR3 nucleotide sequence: TGTGCCAGCACTGGGGGGGTATACTCACCCCTCCACTTT.

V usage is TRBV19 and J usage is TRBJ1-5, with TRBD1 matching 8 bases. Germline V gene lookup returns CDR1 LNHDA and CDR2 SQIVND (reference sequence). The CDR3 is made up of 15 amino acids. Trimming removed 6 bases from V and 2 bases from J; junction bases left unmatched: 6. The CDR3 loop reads CASRIDRGGNQPQHF. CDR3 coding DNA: TGTGCCAGTAGGATCGACAGGGGTGGCAATCAGCCCCAGCATTTT.

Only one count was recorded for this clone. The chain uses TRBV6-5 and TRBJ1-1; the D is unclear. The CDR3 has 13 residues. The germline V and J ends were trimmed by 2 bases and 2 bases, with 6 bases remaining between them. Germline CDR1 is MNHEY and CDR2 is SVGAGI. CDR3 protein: CASSYKENTEAFF. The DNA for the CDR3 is TGTGCCAGCAGTTACAAGGAAAACACTGAAGCTTTCTTT.

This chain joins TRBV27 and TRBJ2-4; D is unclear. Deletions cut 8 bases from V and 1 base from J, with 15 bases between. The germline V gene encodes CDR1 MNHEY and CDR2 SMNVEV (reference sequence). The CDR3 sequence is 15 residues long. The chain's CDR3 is CASSLSWDAKNIQYF. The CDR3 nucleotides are TGTGCCAGCTCCCTCAGTTGGGATGCCAAAAACATTCAGTACTTC.

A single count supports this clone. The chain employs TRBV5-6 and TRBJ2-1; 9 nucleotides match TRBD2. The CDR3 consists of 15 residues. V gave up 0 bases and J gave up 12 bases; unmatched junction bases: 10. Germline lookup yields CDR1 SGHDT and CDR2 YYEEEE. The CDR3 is CASSLAIAGDLGQFF. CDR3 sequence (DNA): TGTGCCAGCAGCTTGGCCATAGCGGGGGACCTCGGGCAGTTCTTC.

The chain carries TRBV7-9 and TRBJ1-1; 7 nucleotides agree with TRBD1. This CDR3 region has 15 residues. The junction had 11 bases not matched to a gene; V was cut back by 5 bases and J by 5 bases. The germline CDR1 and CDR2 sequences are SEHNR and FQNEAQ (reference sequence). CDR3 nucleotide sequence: TGTGCCAGCAGCGCATGGGACAGAGTAGATACTGAAGCTTTCTTT. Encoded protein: CASSAWDRVDTEAFF.

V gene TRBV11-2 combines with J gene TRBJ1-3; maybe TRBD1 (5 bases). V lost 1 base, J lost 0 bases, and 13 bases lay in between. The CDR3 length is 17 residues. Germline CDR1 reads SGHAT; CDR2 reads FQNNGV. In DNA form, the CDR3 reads TGTGCCAGCAGCTTAGGGGCCAAAAGGGGCTCTGGAAACACCATATATTTT. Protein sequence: CASSLGAKRGSGNTIYF.

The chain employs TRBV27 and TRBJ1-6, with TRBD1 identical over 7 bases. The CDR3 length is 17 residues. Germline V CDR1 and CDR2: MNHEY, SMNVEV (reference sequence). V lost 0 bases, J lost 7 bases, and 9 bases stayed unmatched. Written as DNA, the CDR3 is TGTGCCAGCAGTTTATCGCTCAGGGGGGATGGGAATTCACCCCTCCACTTT. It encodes CASSLSLRGDGNSPLHF.

CDR3 coding DNA: TGTGCCAGCAGCCAAGAAAGAGCGGGGGGTTACAATGAGCAGTTCTTC. It encodes CASSQERAGGYNEQFF. This chain connects TRBV4-2 to TRBJ2-1; the match to TRBD2 covers 9 bases. This CDR3 is built from 16 residues. The germline CDR1 and CDR2 sequences are LGHNA and YNFKEQ. Trimming cost V 0 bases and J 4 bases; bases outside gene matches: 4.

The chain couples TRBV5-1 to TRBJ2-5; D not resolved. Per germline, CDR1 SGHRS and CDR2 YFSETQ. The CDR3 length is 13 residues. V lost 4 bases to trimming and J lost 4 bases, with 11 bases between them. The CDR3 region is CASSPAGSETQYF. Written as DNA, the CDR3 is TGCGCCAGCAGCCCCGCCGGGTCAGAGACCCAGTACTTC.

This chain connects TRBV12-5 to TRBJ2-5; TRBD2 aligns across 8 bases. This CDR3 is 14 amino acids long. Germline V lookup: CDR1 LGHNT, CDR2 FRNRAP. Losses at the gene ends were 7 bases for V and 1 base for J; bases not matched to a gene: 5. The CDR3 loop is CASADSGGQETQYF. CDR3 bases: TGTGCTAGTGCCGACAGCGGGGGCCAAGAGACCCAGTACTTC.

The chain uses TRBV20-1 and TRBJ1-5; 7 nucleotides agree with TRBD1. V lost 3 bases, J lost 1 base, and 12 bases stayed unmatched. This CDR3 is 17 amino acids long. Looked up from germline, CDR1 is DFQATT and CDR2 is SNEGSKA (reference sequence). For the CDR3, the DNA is TGCAGTGCTAGTCCCCTCGGGGGCAGGGGGAGCAATCAGCCCCAGCATTTT. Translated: CSASPLGGRGSNQPQHF.

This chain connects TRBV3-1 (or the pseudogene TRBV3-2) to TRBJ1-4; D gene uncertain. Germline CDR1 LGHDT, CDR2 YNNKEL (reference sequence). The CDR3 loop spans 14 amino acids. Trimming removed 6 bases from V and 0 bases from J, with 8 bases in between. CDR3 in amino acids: CASRRGATNEKLFF. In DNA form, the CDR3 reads TGTGCCAGCAGGCGCGGTGCAACTAATGAAAAACTGTTTTTT.

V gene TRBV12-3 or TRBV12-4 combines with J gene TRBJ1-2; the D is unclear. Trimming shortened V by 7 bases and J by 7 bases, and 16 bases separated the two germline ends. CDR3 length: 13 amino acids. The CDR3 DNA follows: TGTGCCAGCATGCTTCGGGTTGAGGGTGGCTACACCTTC. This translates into CASMLRVEGGYTF.

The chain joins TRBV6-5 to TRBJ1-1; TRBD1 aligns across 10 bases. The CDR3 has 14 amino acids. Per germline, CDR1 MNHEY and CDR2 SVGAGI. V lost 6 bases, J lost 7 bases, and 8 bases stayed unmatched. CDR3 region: CASSRTGGSGEAFF. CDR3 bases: TGTGCCAGCAGCCGGACAGGGGGATCCGGTGAAGCTTTCTTT.